This T cell receptor (beta chain) was sequenced during a study of control samples from healthy donors and cancer patients (TCRdb year 2020). V drops 5 bases and J drops 0 bases, leaving 5 bases in between. Taken from the germline V gene, the CDR1 and CDR2 loops are MNHEY and SVGAGI. Measured from the cysteine to the phenylalanine, the CDR3 is 12 residues long. CDR3 DNA is the only sequence kept; it has 36 bases, read in frame from the first base. Library generation was performed with the immunoSEQ multiplex PCR assay. TCRdb's version of the immuneACCESS table is confined to in-frame rearrangements and falls short of the full clone set. An unresolved V gene accounts for under half of the shortfall where checked; the remainder is of unknown origin. This sample is represented by about 51,000 clones; around nine tenths of them were singletons. The top ten constitute about 40% of the sample. Turning to this clone: The antigen this receptor binds is unknown. No much larger clonotype is one base removed from it; base qualities were not supplied.

The specimen sequenced was PBMCs. The chain couples TRBV6-5 to TRBJ2-7; the D gene cannot be named for sure. This TCR was recovered from a man aged 45-65 years with head and neck cancer. The CDR3 protein: CASSILSYEQYF. The DNA is TGTGCCAGCAGTATCCTCTCCTACGAGCAGTACTTC.